This TCR beta chain was identified during a study of PD-L1 blockade in urothelial cancer. Looking at the study overall: Male sex and bladder-origin urothelial cancer were recorded for about 85% of the roughly 30 patients. A median roughly 130,000 T cells were found in blood samples.

The CDR3 covers 12 residues. Trimming pared 7 bases from V and 8 bases from J, leaving 14 bases between. Germline loops: CDR1 MDHEN, CDR2 SYDVKM. Time point given: pretreatment peripheral blood. Synthetic templates analogous to TCR were spiked into all PCRs individually. The data were produced by immunoSEQ multiplex PCR, yet TCRdb's version contains in-frame clones alone and is incomplete. Among around 86,000 clones listed, about 85% were seen once. This chain links TRBV28 with TRBJ1-2, with D uncertain. The sequence derives from a man in his forties or fifties with urothelial cancer. Sequences were derived from PBMCs, sampled around atezolizumab (anti-PD-L1) treatment. CDR3 region: CASTPNEEGYTF. Written as DNA, the CDR3 is TGTGCCAGCACCCCTAACGAAGAAGGCTACACCTTC.